This T cell receptor (beta chain) is from a study of T cell clusters in autoimmune cytopenias (dated by TCRdb to between 2018 and 2020). About the full investigation: A median TRB sequencing depth of 50,000 or so reads per sample was reached, and a median of roughly 2,300 distinct TRB clonotypes per sample was obtained. The goal of the study was to determine whether autoimmune cytopenia patients have a disease-specific immune repertoire signature that could serve as a blood-based biomarker. Peripheral blood TRB and IGH repertoires were sequenced in autoimmune cytopenia patients at active disease and during treatment follow-up, alongside healthy, CLL and autoimmune hepatitis controls. The paper as a whole reports these results and caveats: The T cell clusters were defined only in silico, and the functional role of the clusters was left to be validated experimentally. In the comparison of secondary cytopenia with CLL, no cluster-lack signature showed up, apparently because the dominant lymphoma-associated repertoire masked the signature. A lack of physiological T cell clusters in primary autoimmune cytopenia patients was suggested by GLIPH, as 51 clusters were found to be exclusive to healthy donors versus about 16 exclusive to patients. Compared with active autoimmune hepatitis patients, healthy donors had almost three times as many exclusive TRB clusters, a finding consistent with an autoimmunity-wide signature. TRB repertoire shifts, with less even repertoires in secondary cytopenia and CLL, mostly reflected lymphoma bias rather than autoimmunity.

Based on frequency, this clonotype is considered medium-sized (0.01 to 0.1%); no count was recorded. The antigen it binds to is not known. Per sample, roughly 260 ng of peripheral blood genomic DNA, approximately 37,500 genome equivalents, was used for TRB amplification. TRB rearrangements were amplified by multiplex PCR following a touch-down protocol, with the TRB-A and TRB-B primer pools mixed in one tube. Illumina adapters and sample indices were added to the amplicons through two consecutive PCR reactions performed with Phusion HS II polymerase. Amplicons were gel-purified with the NucleoSpin Gel and PCR Clean-up kit, then quantified by Qubit and quality-checked on an Agilent 2100 Bioanalyzer. Libraries were sequenced on an Illumina MiSeq using 600-cycle, single-indexed, paired-end runs. The study's processing was this. MiXCR version 2.1.12 with the default MiXCR reference library was used to align and assemble TRB reads. A clone was defined by each unique CDR3 nucleotide sequence, and the analysis included only productive sequences with two or more reads. To assess repertoire diversity, an R script computed alpha-parameterized diversity profiles (alpha 0 to 5), which included the Shannon (alpha 1) and Simpson (alpha 2) indices. The tcR package was used to compute combinatorial TRB VJ usage, and cohorts were compared on this usage by principal component analysis with ade4. GLIPH was used to cluster TCRbeta CDR3s in pairs of cohorts matched for age and read depth, and a Wilcoxon test was used to compare cluster frequencies. Based on TCRdb reprocessing of the reads, there is one entry per CDR3 protein sequence, and DNA is missing. These V and J calls derive from TCRdb rather than the authors' analysis. The table kept for this sample lists approximately 10,000 distinct CDR3 sequences. The ten largest clones capture around a tenth of the sample.

The source material was peripheral blood. The sequence was collected from a human donor with an autoimmune cytopenia or autoimmune hepatitis (not recorded which).

CDR3 reads: CASSLDRGGANSPLHF. In this chain, TRBV7-6 is recombined with TRBJ1-6; with no DNA, the TCRdb D assignment of TRBD1 cannot be verified. The germline V gene provides CDR1 SGHVS and CDR2 FNYEAQ. CDR3 length: 16 amino acids, cysteine to phenylalanine. A DNA sequence was not provided.